Listed below are T cell receptor beta chains from one sample, sequenced in a study of blood T cell repertoires in COVID-19. Repertoires were generated with immunoSEQ multiplex PCR, while TCRdb's copy carries only in-frame clones and drops some. The sample includes about 400,000 clones, roughly 89% of them seen just once. The sequenced sample was PBMCs or T cells enriched from blood (not recorded which). Receptors originate from a woman in her 30s who had recovered from COVID-19. CDR3s include the opening cysteine and the closing phenylalanine or tryptophan. Fields, in order: V gene, J gene, clone size, D gene, CDR3 protein, CDR3 DNA. A D gene is named only where the DNA matches it firmly. Clone size is stated in some rows and not others, as once, few, many or a class when expanded.

V: TRBV29-1
J: TRBJ2-2
size: -
D: -
CDR3: CSAQGITGELFF
DNA: TGCAGCGCTCAGGGGATCACCGGGGAGCTGTTTTTT

V: TRBV9
J: TRBJ2-7
size: -
D: TRBD2
CDR3: CASSPSGEGTYEQYF
DNA: TGTGCCAGCAGCCCGTCCGGGGAGGGGACCTACGAGCAGTACTTC

V: TRBV2
J: TRBJ1-5
size: -
D: TRBD1
CDR3: CASSAQGAGQPQHF
DNA: TGTGCCAGCAGTGCACAGGGGGCGGGTCAGCCCCAGCATTTT

V: TRBV6-6
J: TRBJ1-1
size: -
D: TRBD1
CDR3: CASSYLGQGSAEAFF
DNA: TGTGCCAGCAGTTATCTGGGACAGGGGAGCGCTGAAGCTTTCTTT

V: TRBV27
J: TRBJ1-6
size: -
D: TRBD1
CDR3: CASSVQGFSSPLHF
DNA: TGTGCCAGCAGTGTACAGGGGTTTAGCTCACCCCTCCACTTT

V: TRBV4-1
J: TRBJ1-2
size: -
D: -
CDR3: CASSQVGRGYGYTF
DNA: TGCGCCAGCAGCCAAGTCGGAAGGGGCTATGGCTACACCTTC

V: TRBV13
J: TRBJ2-5
size: -
D: TRBD1
CDR3: CASSSGQRIQETQYF
DNA: TGTGCCAGCAGCTCGGGACAGCGGATCCAAGAGACCCAGTACTTC

V: TRBV6-2/TRBV6-3
J: TRBJ2-7
size: -
D: -
CDR3: CASSGRDSSLYEQYF
DNA: TGTGCCAGCAGTGGCCGGGACTCCTCCTTATACGAGCAGTACTTC

V: TRBV18
J: TRBJ1-1
size: -
D: TRBD1
CDR3: CASSRLRDSEAFF
DNA: TGTGCCAGCTCACGTCTAAGGGACAGTGAAGCTTTCTTT

V: TRBV28
J: TRBJ2-1
size: -
D: -
CDR3: CASTERTDYNEQFF
DNA: TGTGCCAGCACCGAGAGGACAGACTACAATGAGCAGTTCTTC

V: TRBV27
J: TRBJ2-7
size: -
D: -
CDR3: CASGGTGSYEQYF
DNA: TGTGCCAGCGGGGGGACCGGCTCCTACGAGCAGTACTTC

V: TRBV6-5
J: TRBJ2-2
size: -
D: TRBD2
CDR3: CASSYDGGGASGELFF
DNA: TGTGCCAGCAGTTACGATGGCGGGGGGGCCTCCGGGGAGCTGTTTTTT

V: TRBV27
J: TRBJ2-5
size: once
D: -
CDR3: CASRKGLIQETQYF
DNA: TGTGCCAGCAGGAAGGGGCTGATCCAAGAGACCCAGTACTTC

V: TRBV6-1
J: TRBJ2-6
size: -
D: -
CDR3: CASSERRSSGANVLTF
DNA: TGTGCCAGCAGTGAACGTCGCAGCTCTGGGGCCAACGTCCTGACTTTC

V: TRBV7-9
J: TRBJ1-5
size: -
D: -
CDR3: CASSLGGGAGGQPQHF
DNA: TGTGCCAGCAGCTTAGGGGGGGGCGCGGGAGGTCAGCCCCAGCATTTT

V: TRBV25-1
J: TRBJ1-4
size: -
D: -
CDR3: CASSESANEKLFF
DNA: TGTGCCAGCAGTGAATCTGCTAATGAAAAACTGTTTTTT